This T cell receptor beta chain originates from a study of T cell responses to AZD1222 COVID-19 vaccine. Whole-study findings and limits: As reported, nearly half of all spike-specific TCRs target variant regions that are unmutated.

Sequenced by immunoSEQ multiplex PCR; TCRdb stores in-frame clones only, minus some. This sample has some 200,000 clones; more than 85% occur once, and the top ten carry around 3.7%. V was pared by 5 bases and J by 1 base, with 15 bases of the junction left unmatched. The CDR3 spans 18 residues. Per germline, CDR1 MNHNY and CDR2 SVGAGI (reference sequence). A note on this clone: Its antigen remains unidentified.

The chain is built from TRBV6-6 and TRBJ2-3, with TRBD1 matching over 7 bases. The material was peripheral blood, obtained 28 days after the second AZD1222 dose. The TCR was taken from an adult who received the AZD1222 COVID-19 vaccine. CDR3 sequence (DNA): TGTGCCAGCAGTCTCCACGTCCCCGGACAGGTGGGCACAGATACGCAGTATTTT. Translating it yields CASSLHVPGQVGTDTQYF.